This T cell receptor (beta chain) was captured in a study of T cells expressing NK-cell markers (dated by TCRdb to the early 2020s). Regarding the study in general: Eight or nine donors provided sorted CD3+CD56+NKG2C+, CD3+CD56+NKG2C- and CD3+CD56-NKG2C+ T-cell subsets, whose TCR beta-chain repertoires were profiled. Among the eight sequenced donors, seven were HCMV-seropositive and one was HCMV-seronegative. The study sequenced eight donors, all healthy volunteers chosen at random: three men and five women. Illumina HiSeq 2000/2500, MiSeq or NextSeq was used to sequence libraries as 2 x 150 bp reads. Points the paper makes about the study in general: Whether the expanded NKG2C-expressing T cell clones were specific for HCMV antigens remained unclear. For roughly six donors, the dominant CD3+CD56+NKG2C+ clonotypes were among the top 10 CD8+ clonotypes and accounted for 1.0-7.0% of CD8+ T cells. Those dominant clonotypes were again the most abundant among CD3+CD56-NKG2C+ cells in a handful of donors, at roughly 28.3-60.1%.

HCMV-specific IgG was detected in serum with a commercial ELISA kit to determine HCMV serostatus. Peripheral blood mononuclear cells were isolated from blood by Ficoll density gradient centrifugation. Including the terminal cysteine and phenylalanine, the CDR3 comprises 15 residues. Only the protein is available. The germline V gene yields KGHDR for CDR1 and SFDVKD for CDR2. Data came from an Illumina HiSeq 2000. 5'RACE template switching, by which a universal primer site and unique molecular identifiers were added, was used to make TCR beta cDNA libraries. Synthesis of cDNA was primed from the TCR beta constant segment and was followed by two consecutive PCR amplification steps. In the authors' own workflow: MIGEC was used to demultiplex reads and group reads by UMI, and MiTCR was used to assemble and quantify clonotypes. To remove erroneous sequences, TCR cDNA sequences were retained only when supported by two or more reads. The tcR package was used for downstream repertoire analysis, with clonotypes matched between fractions based on CDR3 nucleotide sequence plus V segment. VDJmatch was used to annotate antigen specificity against VDJdb, with one amino acid substitution in CDR3 permitted. The reads underwent TCRdb reprocessing, giving one record for each CDR3 protein sequence and no DNA. Clone size and V and J calls follow TCRdb, not the original study. Per the sample table, the count is about half a million distinct CDR3 sequences. Jointly, the top ten make up more than 1.4% of the sample.

As to this clonotype: The antigen this receptor binds is unknown.

Rearrangement joined TRBV24-1 to TRBJ2-1; TCRdb calls TRBD2, which cannot be checked without DNA. This clonotype was obtained from a woman in her 50s in good health. Donor details come from another sample of the same person, matched by shared clones. The sequencing input was blood T cells: a sorted CD56 or NKG2C T cell subset, CD4+ or CD8+ T cells, or bulk PBMC T cells (not recorded which). This receptor has the CDR3 CATSDLAEGRFEQFF.